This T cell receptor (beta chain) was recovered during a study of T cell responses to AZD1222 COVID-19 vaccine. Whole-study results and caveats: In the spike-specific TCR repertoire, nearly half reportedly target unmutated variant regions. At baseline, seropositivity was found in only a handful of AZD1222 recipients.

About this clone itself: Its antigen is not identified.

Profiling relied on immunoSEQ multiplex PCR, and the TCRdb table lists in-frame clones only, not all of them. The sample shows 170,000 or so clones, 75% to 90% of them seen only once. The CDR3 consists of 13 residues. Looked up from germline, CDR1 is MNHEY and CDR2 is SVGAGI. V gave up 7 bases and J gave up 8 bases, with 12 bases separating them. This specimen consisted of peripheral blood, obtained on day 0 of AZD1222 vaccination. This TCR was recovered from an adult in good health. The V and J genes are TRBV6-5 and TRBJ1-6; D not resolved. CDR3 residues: CASTPEEYSPLHF. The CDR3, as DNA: TGTGCCAGCACGCCGGAGGAGTATTCACCCCTCCACTTT.